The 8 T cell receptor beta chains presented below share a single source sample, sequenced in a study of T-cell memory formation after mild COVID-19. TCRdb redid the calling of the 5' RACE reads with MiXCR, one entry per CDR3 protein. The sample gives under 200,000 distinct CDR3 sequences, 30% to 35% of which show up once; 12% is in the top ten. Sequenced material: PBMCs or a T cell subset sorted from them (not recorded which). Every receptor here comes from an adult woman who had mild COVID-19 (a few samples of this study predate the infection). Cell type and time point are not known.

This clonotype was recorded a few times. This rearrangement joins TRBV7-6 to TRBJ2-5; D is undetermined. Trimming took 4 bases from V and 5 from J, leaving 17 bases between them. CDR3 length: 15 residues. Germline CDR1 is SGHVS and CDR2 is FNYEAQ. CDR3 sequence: CASSSPDERAETQYF. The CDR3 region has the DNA TGTGCCAGCAGCTCGCCGGACGAACGGGCGGAGACCCAGTACTTC.

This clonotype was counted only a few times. CDR3 sequence (DNA): TGTGCCAGCAGCTTATTAGCGAGCGGTCTAAACGAGCAGTACTTC. Protein sequence: CASSLLASGLNEQYF. The chain employs TRBV7-9 and TRBJ2-7, with D possibly TRBD2 on 5 matching bases. CDR1 is SEHNR, CDR2 FQNEAQ, per germline (reference sequence). This CDR3 spans 15 amino acids. V shed 2 bases and J shed 5 bases, with 16 bases lying between them.

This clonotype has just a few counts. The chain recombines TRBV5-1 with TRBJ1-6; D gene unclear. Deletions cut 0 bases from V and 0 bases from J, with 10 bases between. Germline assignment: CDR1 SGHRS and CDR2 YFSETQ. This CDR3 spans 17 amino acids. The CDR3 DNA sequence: TGCGCCAGCAGCTTGGAACCTACTAGCTCCTATAATTCACCCCTCCACTTT. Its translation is CASSLEPTSSYNSPLHF.

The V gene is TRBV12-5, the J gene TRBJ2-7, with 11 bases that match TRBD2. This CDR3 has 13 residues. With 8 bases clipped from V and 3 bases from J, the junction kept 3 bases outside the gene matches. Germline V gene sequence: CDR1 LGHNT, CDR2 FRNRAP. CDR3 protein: CASLAGGHYEQYF. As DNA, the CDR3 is TGTGCTAGTCTAGCGGGAGGCCACTACGAGCAGTACTTC.

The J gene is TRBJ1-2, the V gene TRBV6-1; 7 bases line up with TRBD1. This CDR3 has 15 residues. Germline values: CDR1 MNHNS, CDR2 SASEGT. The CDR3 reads CATKQTGEGSYGYTF. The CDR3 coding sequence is TGTGCGACTAAACAAACAGGGGAAGGGTCCTATGGCTACACCTTC.

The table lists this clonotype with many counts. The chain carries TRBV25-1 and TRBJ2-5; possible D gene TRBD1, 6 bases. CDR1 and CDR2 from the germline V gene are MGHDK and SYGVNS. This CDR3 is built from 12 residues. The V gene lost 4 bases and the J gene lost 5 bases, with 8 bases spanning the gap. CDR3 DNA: TGTGCCAGCAGTGGACAGGTGGAGACCCAGTACTTC. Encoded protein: CASSGQVETQYF.

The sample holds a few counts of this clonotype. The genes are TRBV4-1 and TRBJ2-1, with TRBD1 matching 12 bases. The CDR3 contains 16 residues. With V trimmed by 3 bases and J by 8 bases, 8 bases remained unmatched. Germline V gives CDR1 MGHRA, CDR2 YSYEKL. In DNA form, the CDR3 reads TGCGCCAGCAGCCACTTACCGGGACAGGGGGCGGATGAGCAGTTCTTC. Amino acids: CASSHLPGQGADEQFF.

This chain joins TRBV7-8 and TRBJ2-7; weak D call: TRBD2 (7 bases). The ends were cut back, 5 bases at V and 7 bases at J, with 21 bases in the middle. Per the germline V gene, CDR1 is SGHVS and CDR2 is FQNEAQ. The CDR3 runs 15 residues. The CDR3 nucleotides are TGTGCCAGCAGCCGAGAGGCAGGGAGGGGGGAGGAGCAGTACTTC. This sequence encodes CASSREAGRGEEQYF.